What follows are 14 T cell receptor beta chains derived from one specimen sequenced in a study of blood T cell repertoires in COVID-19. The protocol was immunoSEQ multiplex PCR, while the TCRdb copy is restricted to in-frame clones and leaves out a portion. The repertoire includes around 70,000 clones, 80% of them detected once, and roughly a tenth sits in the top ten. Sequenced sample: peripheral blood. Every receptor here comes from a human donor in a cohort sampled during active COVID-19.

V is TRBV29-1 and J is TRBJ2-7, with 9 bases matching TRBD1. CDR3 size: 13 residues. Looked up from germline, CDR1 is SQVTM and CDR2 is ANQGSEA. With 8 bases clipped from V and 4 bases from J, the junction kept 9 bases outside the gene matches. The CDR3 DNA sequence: TGCAGCACTGGACAGGGGAAAAATTACGAGCAGTACTTC. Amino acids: CSTGQGKNYEQYF.

The CDR3 is CAWSSDRGTDTQYF. CDR3 in DNA: TGTGCCTGGAGTTCCGACAGGGGCACAGATACGCAGTATTTT. This chain connects TRBV30 to TRBJ2-3, with 7 nucleotides matching TRBD1. Germline trimming cut 2 bases from V and 1 base from J; bases unmatched to any gene: 3. The V gene's germline CDR1 is GTSNPN and CDR2 SVGIG (reference sequence). The CDR3 extends over 14 amino acids. The whole variable domain, filled in from reference TRBV30 and TRBJ2-3, reads SQTIHQWPATLVQPVGSPLSLECTVEGTSNPNLYWYRQAAGRGLQLLFYSVGIGQISSEVPQNLSASRPQDRQFILSSKKLLLSDSGFYLCAWSSDRGTDTQYFGPGTRLTVL.

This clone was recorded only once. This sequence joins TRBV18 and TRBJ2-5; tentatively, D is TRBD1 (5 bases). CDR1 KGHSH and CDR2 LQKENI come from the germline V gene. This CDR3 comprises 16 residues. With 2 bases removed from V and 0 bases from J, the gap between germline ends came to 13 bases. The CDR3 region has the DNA TGTGCCAGCTCACCAAACGCAGGGAAAAACCAAGAGACCCAGTACTTC. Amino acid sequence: CASSPNAGKNQETQYF.

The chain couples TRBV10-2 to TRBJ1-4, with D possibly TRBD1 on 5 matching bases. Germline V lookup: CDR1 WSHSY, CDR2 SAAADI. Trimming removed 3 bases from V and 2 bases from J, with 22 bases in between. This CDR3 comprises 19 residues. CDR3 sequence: CASSERLPGGGATNEKLFF. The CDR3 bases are TGCGCCAGCAGTGAACGGTTGCCAGGCGGAGGGGCCACTAATGAAAAACTGTTTTTT.

CDR3 loop: CASSFRDRGEAFF. The CDR3 DNA reads as TGCGCCAGCAGTTTCCGGGACAGGGGCGAAGCTTTCTTT. V usage is TRBV5-1 and J usage is TRBJ1-1; 10 bases map to TRBD1. The V and J ends lost 5 bases and 8 bases, in that order; junction bases with no gene match: 6. Germline CDR1 is SGHRS and CDR2 is YFSETQ. The CDR3 contains 13 residues.

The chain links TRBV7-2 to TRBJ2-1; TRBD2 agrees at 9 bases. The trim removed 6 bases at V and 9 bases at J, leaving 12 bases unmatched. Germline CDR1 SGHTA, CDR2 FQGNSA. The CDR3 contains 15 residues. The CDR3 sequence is CASSLGGLAGSEQFF. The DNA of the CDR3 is TGTGCCAGCAGTCTAGGAGGCCTAGCGGGGAGTGAGCAGTTCTTC.

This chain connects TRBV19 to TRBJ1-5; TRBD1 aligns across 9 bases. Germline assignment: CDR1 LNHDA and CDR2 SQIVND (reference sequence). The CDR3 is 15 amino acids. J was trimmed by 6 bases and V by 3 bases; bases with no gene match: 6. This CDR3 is CASSILGQGAQPQHF. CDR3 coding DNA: TGTGCCAGTAGTATTTTGGGACAGGGTGCTCAGCCCCAGCATTTT.

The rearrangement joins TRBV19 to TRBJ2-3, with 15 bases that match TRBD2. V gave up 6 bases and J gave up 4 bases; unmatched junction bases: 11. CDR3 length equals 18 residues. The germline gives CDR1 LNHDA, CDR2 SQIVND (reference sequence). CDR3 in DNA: TGTGCCAGTAGGCGACCGGGACTAGCGGGAGGAGGAGCAGATACGCAGTATTTT. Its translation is CASRRPGLAGGGADTQYF.

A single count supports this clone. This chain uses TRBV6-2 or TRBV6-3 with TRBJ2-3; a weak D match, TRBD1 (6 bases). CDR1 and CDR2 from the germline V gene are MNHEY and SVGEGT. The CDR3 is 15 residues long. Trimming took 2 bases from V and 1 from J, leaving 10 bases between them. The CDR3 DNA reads TGTGCCAGCAGTTACATCAGGGGTGGCACAGATACGCAGTATTTT. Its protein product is CASSYIRGGTDTQYF.

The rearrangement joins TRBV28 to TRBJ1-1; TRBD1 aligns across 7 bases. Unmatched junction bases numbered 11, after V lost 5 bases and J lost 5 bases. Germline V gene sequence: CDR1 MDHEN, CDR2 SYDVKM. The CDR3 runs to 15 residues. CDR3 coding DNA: TGTGCCAGCAGTGACCCACAGGGGAAGGGGACTGAAGCTTTCTTT. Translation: CASSDPQGKGTEAFF. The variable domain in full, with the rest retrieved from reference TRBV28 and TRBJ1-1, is DVKVTQSSRYLVKRTGEKVFLECVQDMDHENMFWYRQDPGLGLRLIYFSYDVKMKEKGDIPEGYSVSREKKERFSLILESASTNQTSMYLCASSDPQGKGTEAFFGQGTRLTVV.

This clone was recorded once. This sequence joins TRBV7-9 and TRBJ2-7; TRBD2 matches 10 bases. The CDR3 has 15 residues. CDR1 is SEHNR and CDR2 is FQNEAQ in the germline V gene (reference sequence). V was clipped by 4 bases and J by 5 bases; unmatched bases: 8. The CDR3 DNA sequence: TGTGCCAGCAGCTCGAGCGGGAGGGTCTTCCACGAGCAGTACTTC. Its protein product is CASSSSGRVFHEQYF.

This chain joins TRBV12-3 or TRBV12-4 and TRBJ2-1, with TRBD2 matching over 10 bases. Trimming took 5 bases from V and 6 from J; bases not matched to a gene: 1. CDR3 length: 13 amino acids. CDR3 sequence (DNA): TGTGCCAGCAGTCCTAGCGGGAGCAATGAGCAGTTCTTC. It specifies CASSPSGSNEQFF.

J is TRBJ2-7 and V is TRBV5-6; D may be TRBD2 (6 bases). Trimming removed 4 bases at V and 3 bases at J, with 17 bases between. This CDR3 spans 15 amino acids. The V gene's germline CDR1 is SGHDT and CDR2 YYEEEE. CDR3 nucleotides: TGTGCCAGCAGCAAACGTAGCGGATCTATCTACGAGCAGTACTTC. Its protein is CASSKRSGSIYEQYF.

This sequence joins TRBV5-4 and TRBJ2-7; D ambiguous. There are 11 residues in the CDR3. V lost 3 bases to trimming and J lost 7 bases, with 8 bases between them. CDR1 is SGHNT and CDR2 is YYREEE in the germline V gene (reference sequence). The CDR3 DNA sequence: TGTGCCAGCAGCTCCGAGTTGGAGCAGTACTTC. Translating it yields CASSSELEQYF.